Listed here is a single T cell receptor beta chain. Its antigen remains unknown. At one end, the junction sequence differs from germline, possibly due to a read error. Other DNA sequences in the same sample also yield this CDR3. The sample is drawn from a study of cytomegalovirus exposure and HLA in healthy donors. This CDR3 spans 15 amino acids. The germline V gene encodes CDR1 GTSNPN and CDR2 SVGIG (reference sequence). 13 Jbeta primers and 60 Vbeta primers were used for the PCR. Per the authors' pipeline: The authors later counted approximately 80 million unique TCR beta chains, around 9.9 million of them shared. Here immunoSEQ multiplex PCR was the method, and the copy in TCRdb shows in-frame clones only, minus some. The V and J calls and clone size were taken over from that table, and D and trimming were inferred from the DNA. The table shows around 190,000 clones, with 75% to 90% occurring only once.

It was healthy bone marrow donors who served as donors. At the time of sampling, donors were nominally healthy, though unrecorded immune exposures were likely. Regarding the study as a whole: A later analysis showed TCR association rates differing by HLA locus, peaking at DRB1 and lowest at HLA-C.

V and J are TRBV30 and TRBJ1-6; 9 bases match TRBD1. Sample: PBMCs. The receptor was derived from a boy between 2 and 10 years old in good health and CMV-seronegative. The CDR3 DNA sequence: TGTGCCTGGAGTGCTCCCGGGACAGGGCATTCACCTCTCCACTTT. It yields the protein CAWSAPGTGHSPLHF.